The T cell receptor beta chain described here comes from a study of blood T cell repertoires in COVID-19. As for the study in general: Collection of acute and convalescent COVID-19 samples took place in the United States, Italy and Spain.

Study processing details: Quantification of nucleated cells was approximated via reference gene primer amplification. Using immunoSEQ multiplex PCR, the repertoire was profiled, and TCRdb retains in-frame clones only, with some absent. From that table come the V and J calls and clone size; the DNA was used to work out D and trimming. This repertoire shows about 260,000 clones, approximately 86% found once; its top ten account for approximately 10%. Germline loops: CDR1 MNHEY, CDR2 SVGAGI. V was pared by 2 bases and J by 3 bases, with 7 bases between. The CDR3 length is 14 residues. Sequenced input: peripheral blood. This TCR derives from a man aged 40-55 years with active or convalescent COVID-19. The rearrangement uses TRBV6-5 and TRBJ2-2; D gene uncertain. The CDR3 loop is CASSYGPDTGELFF. The CDR3 DNA reads as TGTGCCAGCAGTTACGGGCCAGACACCGGGGAGCTGTTTTTT.